Shown below are 17 T cell receptor beta chains from a single sample sequenced in a study of blood T cells in healthy people across ages. Next came a second PCR, run for roughly 7 to 12 cycles, which used a sample-barcoded 5' primer along with a J-beta primer mix. Each CDR3 protein gets one entry after TCRdb re-called the 5' RACE reads with MiXCR. Among 700,000 to 950,000 distinct CDR3 sequences listed, about 42% were seen once. The sequenced sample was blood. These receptors were obtained from a woman aged 55-70 years in good health.

This clonotype has only one observation. The genes are TRBV20-1 and TRBJ1-2; D not resolved. Germline values: CDR1 DFQATT, CDR2 SNEGSKA (reference sequence). This CDR3 comprises 12 residues. The CDR3 nucleotides are TGCAATTCAAGGGTGAGCACGGGTGGCTACACCTTC. It yields the protein CNSRVSTGGYTF.

The sample holds many counts of this clonotype. The genes are TRBV6-5 and TRBJ2-1; possibly TRBD1 for D (6 bases). Trimming removed 6 bases from V and 2 bases from J, with 17 bases in between. The CDR3 is 16 residues long. CDR1 and CDR2 (germline): MNHEY, SVGAGI. CDR3 in amino acids: CASRPGQTQTYNEQFF. As DNA, the CDR3 is TGTGCCAGCAGACCCGGACAGACACAGACCTACAATGAGCAGTTCTTC.

Only a few counts were recorded for this clonotype. The rearrangement uses TRBV5-1 and TRBJ1-4; tentatively, D is TRBD1 (6 bases). Trimming cost V 1 base and J 8 bases, with 12 bases left between them. Germline lookup yields CDR1 SGHRS and CDR2 YFSETQ. The CDR3 covers 14 residues. CDR3 amino acids: CASSLRAGEEKLFF. The CDR3 DNA is TGCGCCAGCAGCTTGAGGGCAGGGGAGGAAAAACTGTTTTTT.

The CDR3 sequence is CASSRAGQGNKQFF. CDR3 DNA: TGTGCCAGCAGCCGCGCGGGACAGGGTAATAAGCAGTTCTTC. The genes are TRBV12-3 or TRBV12-4 and TRBJ2-1; 9 nucleotides align to TRBD1. The CDR3 totals 14 residues. After removal of 6 bases from V and 11 bases from J, the junction contained 11 bases not matched to a gene.

V is TRBV25-1 and J is TRBJ2-1; D is perhaps TRBD2 (6 bases). The CDR3 covers 15 residues. Germline CDR1 MGHDK, CDR2 SYGVNS. V gave up 6 bases and J gave up 6 bases, with 18 bases separating them. The DNA of the CDR3 is TGTGCCAGCAGACCTCCGGACTACCTCGCCAATGAGCAGTTCTTC. Amino acid sequence: CASRPPDYLANEQFF.

V gene TRBV29-1 combines with J gene TRBJ2-5; D possibly corresponds to TRBD1 (5 bases). This CDR3 region has 14 residues. Between the trimmed V and J ends, which lost 4 bases and 1 base, there was a span of 13 bases. The V gene's germline CDR1 is SQVTM and CDR2 ANQGSEA. The CDR3 region is CSVAGRQLQETQYF. Here the CDR3 DNA reads TGCAGCGTTGCTGGTCGACAGCTCCAAGAGACCCAGTACTTC. The entire variable domain, with the rest obtained from reference TRBV29-1 and TRBJ2-5, is as follows: SAVISQKPSRDICQRGTSLTIQCQVDSQVTMMFWYRQQPGQSLTLIATANQGSEATYESGFVIDKFPISRPNLTFSTLTVSNMSPEDSSIYLCSVAGRQLQETQYFGPGTRLLVL.

This clonotype was recorded once. J is TRBJ1-5 and V is TRBV15; 7 bases line up with TRBD1. Losses at the gene ends were 2 bases for V and 4 bases for J; bases not matched to a gene: 5. Germline V gives CDR1 LNHNV, CDR2 YYDKDF (reference sequence). CDR3 length: 15 residues. CDR3 in DNA: TGTGCCACCAGCAGAAGAGACAGGGAGAATCAGCCCCAGCATTTT. It codes for CATSRRDRENQPQHF. The full variable domain, with the rest looked up from reference TRBV15 and TRBJ1-5, is DAMVIQNPRYQVTQFGKPVTLSCSQTLNHNVMYWYQQKSSQAPKLLFHYYDKDFNNEADTPDNFQSRRPNTSFCFLDIRSPGLGDTAMYLCATSRRDRENQPQHFGDGTRLSIL.

This chain connects TRBV20-1 to TRBJ2-7, with D perhaps given as TRBD1 or TRBD2 (5 bases each). There are 12 residues in the CDR3. The V end was cut by 4 bases, the J end by 6 bases, with 13 bases between. Germline V gives CDR1 DFQATT, CDR2 SNEGSKA (reference sequence). The CDR3 loop reads CSAKGTPLEQYF. CDR3 coding DNA: TGCAGTGCTAAAGGGACCCCCCTCGAGCAGTACTTC.

The chain couples TRBV3-1 to TRBJ2-1; D remains ambiguous. V lost 0 bases and J lost 2, with 5 bases in between. The length of the CDR3 is 14 residues. Looked up from germline, CDR1 is LGHDT and CDR2 is YNNKEL (reference sequence). CDR3 protein: CASSQDSAYNEQFF. Written as DNA, the CDR3 is TGTGCCAGCAGCCAAGATTCGGCCTACAATGAGCAGTTCTTC.

This clonotype was seen only a few times. The rearrangement joins TRBV7-7 to TRBJ2-3, with no clear D. Per germline, CDR1 SSHAT and CDR2 FNYEAQ (reference sequence). V lost 4 bases and J lost 4, with 15 bases in between. The CDR3 contains 15 residues. The CDR3 DNA sequence: TGTGCCAGCAGCTCGACGGCCGGGTTGGCAGATACGCAGTATTTT. Its protein product is CASSSTAGLADTQYF.

This clonotype was detected only a few times. The rearrangement uses TRBV7-9 and TRBJ2-7, with TRBD1 matching over 8 bases. V was pared by 3 bases and J by 7 bases, with 8 bases of the junction left unmatched. Germline CDR1 and CDR2: SEHNR and FQNEAQ (reference sequence). The CDR3 extends over 14 amino acids. CDR3 nucleotides: TGTGCCAGCAGCTTCTTGACAGGGGTAGAGGAGCAGTACTTC. This translates into CASSFLTGVEEQYF. The full variable domain, its missing parts supplied by reference TRBV7-9 and TRBJ2-7, is DTGVSQNPRHKITKRGQNVTFRCDPISEHNRLYWYRQTLGQGPEFLTYFQNEAQLEKSRLLSDRFSAERPKGSFSTLEIQRTEQGDSAMYLCASSFLTGVEEQYFGPGTRLTVT.

The V gene is TRBV6-2 or TRBV6-3, the J gene TRBJ2-7; possible D gene TRBD1, 6 bases. The CDR3 extends over 17 amino acids. Germline CDR1 is MNHEY and CDR2 is SVGEGT. Trimming cost V 3 bases and J 7 bases, with 25 bases left between them. CDR3 region: CASSYLGRSGVGNEQYF. Here the CDR3 DNA reads TGTGCCAGCAGTTATCTGGGGCGGTCAGGGGTAGGGAATGAGCAGTACTTC.

The chain has TRBV20-1 and TRBJ2-7; D unclear. The germline V gene has CDR1 DFQATT and CDR2 SNEGSKA (reference sequence). The CDR3 is 14 amino acids. V lost 4 bases to trimming and J lost 1 base, with 14 bases between them. CDR3 residues: CSAKSRTRSYEQYF. DNA of the CDR3: TGCAGTGCTAAGAGTCGTACCAGATCCTACGAGCAGTACTTC.

This clonotype was observed many times. Its ends do not fully match the called genes, so a read error is possible. This chain connects TRBV5-1 to TRBJ2-7; maybe TRBD1 (5 bases). Germline loops: CDR1 SGHRS, CDR2 YFSETQ. This CDR3 contains 12 residues. The chain's CDR3 is CASSPDSYEQYF. The CDR3, as DNA: TGTGCCAGCAGCCCCGACAGTTACGAGCAGTACTTC.

There are many counts of this clonotype. This chain connects TRBV7-3 to TRBJ2-1; D possibly corresponds to TRBD1 (6 bases). Germline CDR1 SGHTA, CDR2 FQGTGA. The CDR3 extends over 14 amino acids. V lost 5 bases, J lost 5 bases, and 13 bases lay in between. The CDR3 DNA is TGTGCCAGCAGCGCCGGACAGAACGACAATGAGCAGTTCTTC. It yields the protein CASSAGQNDNEQFF.

Many counts were recorded for this clonotype. The chain recombines TRBV7-2 with TRBJ1-2; weak D call: TRBD1 (5 bases). The length of the CDR3 is 12 residues. Germline V gene sequence: CDR1 SGHTA, CDR2 FQGNSA. With 5 bases removed from V and 8 bases from J, the gap between germline ends came to 12 bases. CDR3 nucleotides: TGTGCCAGCAGCCCGAAGACAGACGGCTACACCTTC. Translating gives CASSPKTDGYTF. Together with reference TRBV7-2 and TRBJ1-2, the CDR3 gives the full variable domain: GAGVSQSPSNKVTEKGKDVELRCDPISGHTALYWYRQSLGQGLEFLIYFQGNSAPDKSGLPSDRFSAERTGGSVSTLTIQRTQQEDSAVYLCASSPKTDGYTFGSGTRLTVV.

The chain joins TRBV5-6 to TRBJ2-3; D unclear. The V and J ends lost 4 bases and 6 bases respectively, with 15 bases between them. The CDR3 runs to 14 residues. Per the germline V gene, CDR1 is SGHDT and CDR2 is YYEEEE. CDR3 sequence reads: CASSPTTNRDTQYF. The CDR3 coding sequence is TGTGCCAGCAGCCCCACAACTAATAGGGATACGCAGTATTTT. The full variable domain, in which reference TRBV5-6 and TRBJ2-3 provide the parts outside the CDR3, is DAGVTQSPTHLIKTRGQQVTLRCSPKSGHDTVSWYQQALGQGPQFIFQYYEEEERQRGNFPDRFSGHQFPNYSSELNVNALLLGDSALYLCASSPTTNRDTQYFGPGTRLTVL.